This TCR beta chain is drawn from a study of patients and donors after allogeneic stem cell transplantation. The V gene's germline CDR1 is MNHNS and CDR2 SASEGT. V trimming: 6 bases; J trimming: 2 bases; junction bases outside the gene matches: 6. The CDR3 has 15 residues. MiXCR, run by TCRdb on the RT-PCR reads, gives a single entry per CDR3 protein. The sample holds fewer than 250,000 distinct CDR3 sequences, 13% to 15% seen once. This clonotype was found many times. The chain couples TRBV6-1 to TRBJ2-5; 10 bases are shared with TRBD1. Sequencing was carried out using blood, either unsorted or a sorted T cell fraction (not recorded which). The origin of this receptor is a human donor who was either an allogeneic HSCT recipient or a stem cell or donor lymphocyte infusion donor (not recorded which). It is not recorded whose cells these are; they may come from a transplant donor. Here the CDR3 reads CASRRQGARQETQYF. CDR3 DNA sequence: TGTGCCAGCAGGAGACAGGGGGCCAGGCAAGAGACCCAGTACTTC.